Following are 14 T cell receptor beta chains from one sample sequenced in a study of cytomegalovirus exposure and HLA in healthy donors. Only in-frame clones appear in the TCRdb table, and some are missing; sequencing was by immunoSEQ multiplex PCR. The table shows approximately 88,000 clones, with approximately 81% occurring only once. Sequencing used PBMCs. The receptors originated from a woman aged 18 to 35 in good health and CMV-seropositive.

The rearrangement links TRBV5-8 to TRBJ1-5; TRBD1 aligns across 8 bases. CDR3 size: 14 residues. Germline assignment: CDR1 SGHTS and CDR2 YDEGEE. The trim removed 4 bases at V and 2 bases at J, leaving 2 bases unmatched. CDR3 in DNA: TGTGCCAGCAGCCCGGACAGGGGCAATCAGCCCCAGCATTTT. This sequence encodes CASSPDRGNQPQHF.

V and J are TRBV10-3 and TRBJ1-5, with 11 bases lining up with TRBD1. The junction had 5 bases not matched to a gene; V was cut back by 3 bases and J by 4 bases. This CDR3 region has 16 residues. From germline, CDR1 is ENHRY and CDR2 SYGVKD. The CDR3 DNA sequence: TGTGCCATCAGTGACGGGGACAGGGGGGGTAATCAGCCCCAGCATTTT. Its translation is CAISDGDRGGNQPQHF.

CDR3 DNA: TGTGCCAGCAGCATGGCCGGACAGCTGAACTATGGCTACACCTTC. Translation gives CASSMAGQLNYGYTF. This chain connects TRBV4-2 to TRBJ1-2, with D possibly TRBD1 on 6 matching bases. V was shortened by 5 bases and J by 2 bases, with 15 bases between the two germline ends. The germline V gene encodes CDR1 LGHNA and CDR2 YNFKEQ. This CDR3 spans 15 amino acids.

This clone was seen only once. The chain has TRBV19 and TRBJ1-1; 7 nucleotides line up with TRBD1. The germline gives CDR1 LNHDA, CDR2 SQIVND (reference sequence). V gave up 5 bases and J gave up 12 bases; unmatched junction bases: 6. The CDR3 runs 11 residues. In DNA, the CDR3 is TGTGCCAGTAGTCGACAGGGTTTGACTTTCTTT. Its protein product is CASSRQGLTFF. The full variable domain, with the rest looked up from reference TRBV19 and TRBJ1-1, is DGGITQSPKYLFRKEGQNVTLSCEQNLNHDAMYWYRQDPGQGLRLIYYSQIVNDFQKGDIAEGYSVSREKKESFPLTVTSAQKNPTAFYLCASSRQGLTFFGQGTRLTVV.

The chain employs TRBV28 and TRBJ1-1; D may be TRBD1 (5 bases). Trimming took off 4 bases at V and 0 bases at J, with 12 bases between the two ends. Germline V gives CDR1 MDHEN, CDR2 SYDVKM. The CDR3 length is 15 residues. The CDR3 nucleotides read TGTGCCAGCAGTTCCCCGGGGGGGGTGAACACTGAAGCTTTCTTT. It codes for CASSSPGGVNTEAFF.

V gene TRBV10-1 combines with J gene TRBJ1-1; 7 bases line up with TRBD1. In germline, CDR1 is WNHNN, CDR2 SYGVQD (reference sequence). CDR3 length: 14 amino acids. Germline trimming cut 7 bases from V and 1 base from J; bases unmatched to any gene: 6. CDR3 sequence reads: CASKDRVENTEAFF. The CDR3 region has the DNA TGCGCCAGCAAAGACAGGGTCGAGAACACTGAAGCTTTCTTT.

V is TRBV28 and J is TRBJ2-2, with 8 nucleotides matching TRBD2. CDR3 length equals 16 residues. Germline-derived CDR1 and CDR2 are MDHEN and SYDVKM. The V gene end was trimmed by 4 bases and the J gene end by 1 base; junction bases not matched to a gene: 5. The DNA for the CDR3 is TGTGCCAGCAGTTACTATAGCGGGGTGAACACCGGGGAGCTGTTTTTT. Translation gives CASSYYSGVNTGELFF.

This clone was seen a single time. This chain links TRBV10-3 with TRBJ2-5, with 10 nucleotides matching TRBD2. This CDR3 is built from 16 residues. V lost 0 bases and J lost 4; bases outside the gene matches: 5. Germline CDR1 and CDR2: ENHRY and SYGVKD. In nucleotides, the CDR3 is TGTGCCATCAGTGAGTCGGCAGCGGGGGGGCCAGAGACCCAGTACTTC. Translating it yields CAISESAAGGPETQYF.

V gene TRBV5-1 combines with J gene TRBJ2-1, with 9 bases lining up with TRBD2. V was pared by 1 base and J by 8 bases, with 10 bases of the junction left unmatched. Looked up from germline, CDR1 is SGHRS and CDR2 is YFSETQ. The CDR3 runs 16 residues. As DNA, the CDR3 is TGCGCCAGCAGCTTGTGGCTAGCGGGGCAAAAAGATGAGCAGTTCTTC. Translating gives CASSLWLAGQKDEQFF.

The gene calls are TRBV5-1 and TRBJ2-7, with unresolved D. V was pared by 2 bases and J by 1 base, with 7 bases between. The CDR3 covers 13 residues. Germline lookup yields CDR1 SGHRS and CDR2 YFSETQ. CDR3 loop: CASSFAGSYEQYF. CDR3 sequence (DNA): TGCGCCAGCAGCTTCGCCGGTTCCTACGAGCAGTACTTC.

The chain joins TRBV7-6 to TRBJ1-3; D uncertain. Trimming took 4 bases from V and 1 from J, leaving 11 bases between them. Germline V CDR1 and CDR2: SGHVS, FNYEAQ. The CDR3 is 15 residues long. The CDR3 coding sequence is TGTGCCAGCAGCTCCCGACATTTATCTGGAAACACCATATATTTT. Translation gives CASSSRHLSGNTIYF.

The CDR3 protein is CASSYGRATNEKLFF. In nucleotides, the CDR3 is TGTGCCAGCAGTTACGGCAGGGCAACTAATGAAAAACTGTTTTTT. This chain joins TRBV6-5 and TRBJ1-4; D might be TRBD1 (5 bases). CDR1 is MNHEY, CDR2 SVGAGI, per germline. This CDR3 has 15 amino acids. Trimming cost V 2 bases and J 0 bases, with 7 bases left between them.

This chain joins TRBV11-2 and TRBJ2-3, with 9 bases fitting TRBD1. This CDR3 is 16 amino acids long. Germline CDR1 and CDR2: SGHAT and FQNNGV. Trimming cost V 5 bases and J 4 bases; bases outside gene matches: 10. As DNA, the CDR3 is TGTGCCAGCAGCCCGCACAGGGGGCCTACCCCAGATACGCAGTATTTT. Protein: CASSPHRGPTPDTQYF.

The chain has TRBV19 and TRBJ2-7; TRBD1 matches 9 bases. The CDR3 contains 14 residues. Germline V gene lookup returns CDR1 LNHDA and CDR2 SQIVND (reference sequence). With 5 bases clipped from V and 6 bases from J, the junction kept 8 bases outside the gene matches. CDR3 in DNA: TGTGCCAGTAGTGGGACAGGGTACGGGGGCGAGCAGTACTTC. Its translation: CASSGTGYGGEQYF.